One and the same sample provided the 28 T cell receptor beta chains below, sequenced in a study of shared clonotypes between healthy human individuals (dated by TCRdb to 2019 to 2021). Library construction relied on the immunoSEQ multiplex PCR assay. The clones in this table, taken by TCRdb from immuneACCESS, are in-frame only. Not every clone is retained; where verified, under half of the shortfall comes from an unresolved V gene, and the cause of the rest is unknown. In this sample the table shows approximately 1.4 million clones, around 98% of which occur a single time. Clones ranked in the top ten supply about 0.45% of the sample. Sequenced: naive CD4+ T cells sorted from blood. The sample's cell subset or site label is to be understood as: CD45RA+ positively selected. These receptors came from a man younger than 45 in good health.

CDR3 protein: CASSSTPATNEKLFF. The DNA of the CDR3 is TGCGCCAGCAGCTCGACTCCAGCAACTAATGAAAAACTGTTTTTT. V gene TRBV5-1 combines with J gene TRBJ1-4; D uncertain. From germline, CDR1 is SGHRS and CDR2 YFSETQ. V was cut by 3 bases and J by 0 bases, with 9 bases left in between. This CDR3 has 15 residues.

The rearrangement uses TRBV15 and TRBJ1-2; 8 bases map to TRBD1. CDR1 and CDR2 from the germline V gene are LNHNV and YYDKDF (reference sequence). The V gene end was trimmed by 0 bases and the J gene end by 6 bases; junction bases not matched to a gene: 3. CDR3 length equals 14 residues. CDR3 sequence reads: CATSRDRTGHGYTF. The CDR3 region has the DNA TGTGCCACCAGCAGAGATAGGACAGGGCATGGCTACACCTTC.

The chain recombines TRBV27 with TRBJ2-1, with 7 bases identical to TRBD1. V shed 0 bases, J shed 9 bases, and the junction held 2 bases outside the gene matches. Germline V gives CDR1 MNHEY, CDR2 SMNVEV (reference sequence). This CDR3 has 13 residues. The CDR3 loop is CASSLSRGTEQFF. The CDR3 nucleotides read TGTGCCAGCAGTTTATCCAGGGGGACTGAGCAGTTCTTC.

The chain uses TRBV2 and TRBJ2-5; 9 bases align to TRBD1. This CDR3 has 15 amino acids. Germline V CDR1 and CDR2: SNHLY, FYNNEI. V was pared by 6 bases and J by 5 bases, with 10 bases of the junction left unmatched. CDR3 residues: CASSPGTGNWETQYF. Written as DNA, the CDR3 is TGTGCCAGCAGCCCAGGGACAGGGAATTGGGAGACCCAGTACTTC.

The chain joins TRBV6-5 to TRBJ1-1, with 11 bases that match TRBD1. With 4 bases clipped from V and 5 bases from J, the junction kept 6 bases outside the gene matches. There are 15 residues in the CDR3. Germline values: CDR1 MNHEY, CDR2 SVGAGI. CDR3 coding DNA: TGTGCCAGCAGTTTTGGACAGGGGGCATCTACTGAAGCTTTCTTT. This encodes CASSFGQGASTEAFF.

V is TRBV5-6 and J is TRBJ2-7; unclear D gene. The CDR3 is 13 amino acids. The V gene lost 4 bases and the J gene lost 1 base, with 9 bases spanning the gap. Germline CDR1 reads SGHDT; CDR2 reads YYEEEE. The CDR3 DNA reads TGTGCCAGCAGCCCATCCCCATCCTACGAGCAGTACTTC. Translation: CASSPSPSYEQYF. Looking up the rest from reference TRBV5-6 and TRBJ2-7 gives the full variable domain: DAGVTQSPTHLIKTRGQQVTLRCSPKSGHDTVSWYQQALGQGPQFIFQYYEEEERQRGNFPDRFSGHQFPNYSSELNVNALLLGDSALYLCASSPSPSYEQYFGPGTRLTVT.

In regard to this clone: Other DNA sequences in the same sample also yield this CDR3. The V call is TRBV29-1, the J call TRBJ2-7, with D possibly matching TRBD2 (6 bases). The length of the CDR3 is 13 residues. Germline V gene data show CDR1 as SQVTM and CDR2 as ANQGSEA. Trimming cost V 7 bases and J 0 bases, with 13 bases left between them. Here the CDR3 DNA reads TGCAGCGCCGGCGGGACCAACTCCTACGAGCAGTACTTC. Translating gives CSAGGTNSYEQYF.

Only one count was recorded for this clone. This chain joins TRBV5-1 and TRBJ2-1; 8 nucleotides line up with TRBD1. The CDR3 is 17 amino acids. Losses at the gene ends were 3 bases for V and 7 bases for J; bases not matched to a gene: 15. Germline CDR1 SGHRS, CDR2 YFSETQ. In nucleotides, the CDR3 is TGCGCCAGCAGCTCCCCAGGTGTCAGGACAGGGAATAATGAGCAGTTCTTC. It is translated as CASSSPGVRTGNNEQFF.

Worth noting for this clone: Additional DNA sequences in this sample encode the identical CDR3. The chain carries TRBV11-2 and TRBJ2-7; TRBD1 matches 9 bases. Germline CDR1 is SGHAT and CDR2 is FQNNGV. The CDR3 runs 14 residues. V dropped 1 base and J dropped 2; count of bases not matched to a gene: 0. CDR3 sequence: CASSLGQGAYEQYF. CDR3 in DNA: TGTGCCAGCAGCTTAGGACAGGGGGCCTACGAGCAGTACTTC.

The rearrangement uses TRBV7-2 and TRBJ1-5; TRBD1 aligns across 7 bases. This CDR3 is built from 14 residues. The V gene's germline CDR1 is SGHTA and CDR2 FQGNSA. After removal of 2 bases from V and 5 bases from J, the junction contained 3 bases not matched to a gene. The CDR3 DNA follows: TGTGCCAGCAGCTTACAGGGGGTTTATCAGCCCCAGCATTTT. It codes for CASSLQGVYQPQHF.

V and J are TRBV6-5 and TRBJ2-1; no clear D gene. This CDR3 spans 13 amino acids. With 6 bases removed from V and 7 bases from J, the gap between germline ends came to 13 bases. Germline CDR1 reads MNHEY; CDR2 reads SVGAGI. The CDR3 DNA reads TGTGCCAGCAGGGACCAGCTCGGGAATGAGCAGTTCTTC. Residues: CASRDQLGNEQFF.

The chain joins TRBV11-2 to TRBJ2-7; D is undetermined. Germline loops: CDR1 SGHAT, CDR2 FQNNGV. This CDR3 region has 12 residues. V lost 5 bases and J 3 bases, leaving 8 bases between the germline ends. This CDR3 is CASSPVNYEQYF. The CDR3 DNA is TGTGCCAGCAGCCCAGTGAACTACGAGCAGTACTTC.

This rearrangement joins TRBV6-5 to TRBJ1-2; D call uncertain. CDR3 size: 15 residues. Germline lookup yields CDR1 MNHEY and CDR2 SVGAGI. Trimming cost V 2 bases and J 1 base, with 11 bases left between them. The CDR3 nucleotides read TGTGCCAGCAGTTACAGGGCTAGGGATAACTATGGCTACACCTTC. It specifies CASSYRARDNYGYTF.

In DNA form, the CDR3 reads TGTGCCAGCAGCTTAGAATCATCTAAACCTGGGGCTTTCTTT. It translates to CASSLESSKPGAFF. The chain recombines TRBV7-9 with TRBJ1-1; D not resolved. The CDR3 contains 14 residues. Germline V gene sequence: CDR1 SEHNR, CDR2 FQNEAQ (reference sequence). The V end was cut by 1 base, the J end by 11 bases, with 17 bases between.

V and J are TRBV5-4 and TRBJ2-7; possibly TRBD1 for D (6 bases). This CDR3 contains 16 residues. With 0 bases removed from V and 2 bases from J, the gap between germline ends came to 15 bases. The germline V gene has CDR1 SGHNT and CDR2 YYREEE (reference sequence). As DNA, the CDR3 is TGTGCCAGCAGCTTGGTAATTGGGGCAGGGGCCTACGAGCAGTACTTC. Translation gives CASSLVIGAGAYEQYF. Full variable domain (remainder filled in from reference TRBV5-4 and TRBJ2-7): ETGVTQSPTHLIKTRGQQVTLRCSSQSGHNTVSWYQQALGQGPQFIFQYYREEENGRGNFPPRFSGLQFPNYSSELNVNALELDDSALYLCASSLVIGAGAYEQYFGPGTRLTVT.

This chain connects TRBV18 to TRBJ2-3; TRBD1 aligns across 9 bases. The germline V gene has CDR1 KGHSH and CDR2 LQKENI. The CDR3 runs 16 residues. V dropped 3 bases and J dropped 1; count of bases not matched to a gene: 5. CDR3 amino acids: CASSPPDRGGTDTQYF. DNA for the CDR3: TGTGCCAGCTCACCTCCGGACAGGGGTGGCACAGATACGCAGTATTTT. Complete variable domain (other parts from reference TRBV18 and TRBJ2-3): NAGVMQNPRHLVRRRGQEARLRCSPMKGHSHVYWYRQLPEEGLKFMVYLQKENIIDESGMPKERFSAEFPKEGPSILRIQQVVRGDSAAYFCASSPPDRGGTDTQYFGPGTRLTVL.

The CDR3 region is CASSDLRQGLAYNEQFF. In DNA, the CDR3 is TGTGCCAGCAGTGACCTTCGGCAGGGACTCGCCTACAATGAGCAGTTCTTC. The gene calls are TRBV6-4 and TRBJ2-1; D is perhaps TRBD2 (6 bases). The CDR3 loop spans 17 amino acids. Germline CDR1 and CDR2: MRHNA and SNTAGT. V was cut by 2 bases and J by 2 bases, with 16 bases left in between.

The V call is TRBV5-1, the J call TRBJ2-2, with 9 bases matching TRBD1. CDR1 SGHRS and CDR2 YFSETQ come from the germline V gene. The V and J ends lost 6 bases and 8 bases, in that order; junction bases with no gene match: 11. CDR3 size: 15 residues. The CDR3 nucleotides read TGCGCCAGCAACCTTGGGACAGGGAGAGAAGGGGAGCTGTTTTTT. Translating gives CASNLGTGREGELFF.

The chain combines TRBV29-1 with TRBJ1-1; perhaps TRBD1 as D (6 bases). Germline CDR1 is SQVTM and CDR2 is ANQGSEA. This CDR3 contains 13 residues. V shed 4 bases and J shed 5 bases, with 14 bases lying between them. Here the CDR3 reads CSVVAGARTEAFF. CDR3 coding DNA: TGCAGCGTTGTCGCAGGGGCGCGAACTGAAGCTTTCTTT.

V gene TRBV7-9 combines with J gene TRBJ1-1; D is ambiguous. Trimming removed 0 bases at V and 5 bases at J, with 13 bases between. The CDR3 has 15 amino acids. CDR1 and CDR2 (germline): SEHNR, FQNEAQ (reference sequence). The CDR3 DNA reads as TGTGCCAGCAGCTTAGCAAACGGGGATAGGACTGAAGCTTTCTTT. Its translation: CASSLANGDRTEAFF.

V gene TRBV7-9 combines with J gene TRBJ2-2; 7 bases are shared with TRBD2. The junction had 14 bases not matched to a gene; V was cut back by 7 bases and J by 0 bases. Germline CDR1 SEHNR, CDR2 FQNEAQ (reference sequence). The CDR3 is made up of 18 amino acids. In nucleotides, the CDR3 is TGTGCCAGCACTCCTCAGGTGGGGCGGGAGACGAACACCGGGGAGCTGTTTTTT. This codes for CASTPQVGRETNTGELFF. Supplemented by reference TRBV7-9 and TRBJ2-2, the full variable domain reads DTGVSQNPRHKITKRGQNVTFRCDPISEHNRLYWYRQTLGQGPEFLTYFQNEAQLEKSRLLSDRFSAERPKGSFSTLEIQRTEQGDSAMYLCASTPQVGRETNTGELFFGEGSRLTVL.

The chain is built from TRBV18 and TRBJ2-5, with D hard to call. The J call is uncertain, as TRBJ2-7 better fits the DNA end. Germline lookup yields CDR1 KGHSH and CDR2 LQKENI. This CDR3 has 15 amino acids. The DNA for the CDR3 is TGTGCCAGCTCAGCCCTAGTAGATTATTACTACGAGCAGTACTTC. Its translation is CASSALVDYYYEQYF.

This rearrangement joins TRBV19 to TRBJ2-7, with 9 bases that match TRBD2. Germline CDR1 reads LNHDA; CDR2 reads SQIVND (reference sequence). This CDR3 is built from 15 residues. V gave up 10 bases and J gave up 0 bases; unmatched junction bases: 10. The chain's CDR3 is CATRSLAGSSYEQYF. CDR3 bases: TGTGCCACGAGAAGCCTAGCGGGAAGCTCCTACGAGCAGTACTTC.

A remark on this clone: Other DNA sequences in the same sample also yield this CDR3. The rearrangement uses TRBV5-1 and TRBJ2-2; D remains unclear. The V gene lost 0 bases and the J gene lost 3 bases, with 3 bases spanning the gap. The CDR3 spans 13 residues. Germline-derived CDR1 and CDR2 are SGHRS and YFSETQ. The DNA for the CDR3 is TGCGCCAGCAGCTTGGAATACACCGGGGAGCTGTTTTTT. Its protein is CASSLEYTGELFF.

The V call is TRBV2, the J call TRBJ1-5; 10 bases are a match to TRBD1. The length of the CDR3 is 13 residues. V lost 6 bases to trimming and J lost 6 bases; unmatched junction nucleotides: 2. Germline values: CDR1 SNHLY, CDR2 FYNNEI. The CDR3 region is CASRGTGVQPQHF. CDR3 coding DNA: TGTGCCAGCAGAGGGACAGGGGTTCAGCCCCAGCATTTT. Drawing the rest from reference TRBV2 and TRBJ1-5, the complete variable domain is EPEVTQTPSHQVTQMGQEVILRCVPISNHLYFYWYRQILGQKVEFLVSFYNNEISEKSEIFDDQFSVERPDGSNFTLKIRSTKLEDSAMYFCASRGTGVQPQHFGDGTRLSIL.

V usage is TRBV6-1 and J usage is TRBJ2-3; 11 bases are a match to TRBD2. The CDR3 loop spans 17 amino acids. Trimming removed 4 bases from V and 2 bases from J; junction bases left unmatched: 8. In germline, CDR1 is MNHNS, CDR2 SASEGT. The CDR3 coding sequence is TGTGCCAGCAGTGCACGACTAGCGGGAATACTCACAGATACGCAGTATTTT. Protein: CASSARLAGILTDTQYF.

V is TRBV7-6 and J is TRBJ2-7; D not certain. Trimming pared 5 bases from V and 2 bases from J, leaving 7 bases between. Germline values: CDR1 SGHVS, CDR2 FNYEAQ. The CDR3 is 12 residues long. The CDR3 reads CASSTRTYEQYF. CDR3 DNA: TGTGCCAGCAGCACCAGAACCTACGAGCAGTACTTC.

The chain carries TRBV7-6 and TRBJ1-1; no reliable D call. Germline values: CDR1 SGHVS, CDR2 FNYEAQ. V lost 1 base to trimming and J lost 0 bases, with 3 bases between them. The CDR3 extends over 13 amino acids. CDR3 sequence (DNA): TGTGCCAGCAGCTTAGAAATGAACACTGAAGCTTTCTTT. Protein: CASSLEMNTEAFF.